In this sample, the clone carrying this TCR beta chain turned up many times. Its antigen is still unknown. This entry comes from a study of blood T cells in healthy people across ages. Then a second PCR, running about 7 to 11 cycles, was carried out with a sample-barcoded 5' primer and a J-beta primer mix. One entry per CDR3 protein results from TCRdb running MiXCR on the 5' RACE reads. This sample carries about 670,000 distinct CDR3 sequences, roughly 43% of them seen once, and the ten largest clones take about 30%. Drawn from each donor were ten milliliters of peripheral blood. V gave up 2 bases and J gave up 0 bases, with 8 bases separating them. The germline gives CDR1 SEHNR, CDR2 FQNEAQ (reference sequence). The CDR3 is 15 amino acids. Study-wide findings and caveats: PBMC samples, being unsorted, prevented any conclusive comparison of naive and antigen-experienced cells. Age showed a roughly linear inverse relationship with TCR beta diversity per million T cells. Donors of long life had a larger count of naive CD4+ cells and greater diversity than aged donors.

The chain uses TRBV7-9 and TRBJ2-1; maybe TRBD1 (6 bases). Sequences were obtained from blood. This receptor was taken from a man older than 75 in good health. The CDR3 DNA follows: TGTGCCAGCAGCTTAAGAGGGGGCTCCTACAATGAGCAGTTCTTC. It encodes CASSLRGGSYNEQFF.